The 21 T cell receptor beta chains below were found in one sample sequenced in a study of T-cell memory formation after mild COVID-19. TCRdb used MiXCR to reprocess the 5' RACE reads, holding one entry per CDR3 protein. The repertoire consists of about 440,000 distinct CDR3 sequences, with 15% to 25% occurring once and the leading ten covering roughly 8.4%. Material: PBMCs or a T cell subset sorted from them (not recorded which). Every receptor here comes from an adult woman who had mild COVID-19 (a few samples of this study predate the infection). Cell type and time point are not known.

This clonotype was observed a handful of times. The V gene is TRBV4-1, the J gene TRBJ2-7, with D possibly TRBD2 on 5 matching bases. Trimming stripped 0 bases from V and 6 bases from J, with 12 bases between. The CDR3 loop spans 14 amino acids. The germline V gene has CDR1 MGHRA and CDR2 YSYEKL. The CDR3: CASSQDPSIREQYF. In DNA, the CDR3 is TGCGCCAGCAGCCAAGACCCTAGCATCCGCGAGCAGTACTTC.

This clonotype was seen only a few times. The DNA for the CDR3 is TGTGCCAGCTCCGCTCGGGCAGGGGAATACGATACGCAGTATTTT. Its translation is CASSARAGEYDTQYF. The chain couples TRBV18 to TRBJ2-3; maybe TRBD1 (6 bases). The CDR3 covers 15 residues. Germline CDR1 is KGHSH and CDR2 is LQKENI. V lost 6 bases and J 6 bases, leaving 19 bases between the germline ends.

V usage is TRBV7-6 and J usage is TRBJ2-7; TRBD1 aligns across 8 bases. CDR1 is SGHVS, CDR2 FNYEAQ, per germline. Trimming took 0 bases from V and 1 from J; bases not matched to a gene: 2. This CDR3 is built from 15 residues. The CDR3 nucleotides read TGTGCCAGCAGCTTAGCCGGGGACAGGTCCTACGAGCAGTACTTC. Residues: CASSLAGDRSYEQYF. Complete variable domain (other parts from reference TRBV7-6 and TRBJ2-7): GAGVSQSPRYKVTKRGQDVALRCDPISGHVSLYWYRQALGQGPEFLTYFNYEAQQDKSGLPNDRFSAERPEGSISTLTIQRTEQRDSAMYRCASSLAGDRSYEQYFGPGTRLTVT.

In this sample, this clonotype turned up a few times. The chain uses TRBV12-3 or TRBV12-4 and TRBJ2-3, with D tentatively TRBD2 (5 bases). Trimming shortened V by 7 bases and J by 4 bases, and 15 bases separated the two germline ends. This CDR3 has 14 residues. For the CDR3, the DNA is TGTGCCAGCACCCCTAGCCCGGAGGCAGATACGCAGTATTTT. It encodes CASTPSPEADTQYF.

This clonotype was counted between two and nine times. The rearrangement joins TRBV9 to TRBJ2-1, with no clear D. The CDR3 contains 15 residues. From germline, CDR1 is SGDLS and CDR2 YYNGEE. V dropped 0 bases and J dropped 8 bases, with 15 bases sitting between them. The CDR3 spells CASSVVGVDGYEQFF. The CDR3 DNA reads TGTGCCAGCAGCGTAGTAGGAGTAGATGGGTATGAGCAGTTCTTC.

The table lists this clonotype with a few counts. The CDR3, as DNA: TGCAGCGTCGCGACAGATACGAACACCGGGGAGCTGTTTTTT. Its translation: CSVATDTNTGELFF. The V call is TRBV29-1, the J call TRBJ2-2; D perhaps matches TRBD1 (5 bases). V was pared by 6 bases and J by 0 bases, with 11 bases between. Germline CDR1 is SQVTM and CDR2 is ANQGSEA. The CDR3 sequence is 14 residues long.

Points on this clonotype: The junction shows a germline mismatch at one end, possibly a read error. The chain joins TRBV7-9 to TRBJ2-7; D not resolved. This CDR3 has 12 amino acids. Germline V gene sequence: CDR1 SEHNR, CDR2 FQNEAQ (reference sequence). CDR3 coding DNA: TGTGCCAGCAGCTTAAGTCTGGCCGTAATGAACTTC. Translated, it gives CASSLSLAVMNF.

This sequence joins TRBV30 and TRBJ1-5, with TRBD1 as a possible D gene (6 bases). The ends were cut back, 5 bases at V and 5 bases at J, with 16 bases in the middle. The CDR3 runs to 14 residues. CDR1 is GTSNPN and CDR2 is SVGIG in the germline V gene (reference sequence). The CDR3, as DNA: TGTGCCTGGGCTCGTCGGGGGGCCCATCAGCCCCAGCATTTT. Translated, it gives CAWARRGAHQPQHF.

The CDR3 here is CASSVGQGGLYEQYF. The CDR3, as DNA: TGCGCCAGCAGCGTAGGACAGGGCGGCTTGTACGAGCAGTACTTC. The chain joins TRBV5-1 to TRBJ2-7; 8 nucleotides line up with TRBD1. V shed 4 bases, J shed 4 bases, and the junction held 10 bases outside the gene matches. Germline-derived CDR1 and CDR2 are SGHRS and YFSETQ. The CDR3 runs to 15 residues. The variable domain in full, completed from reference TRBV5-1 and TRBJ2-7, reads KAGVTQTPRYLIKTRGQQVTLSCSPISGHRSVSWYQQTPGQGLQFLFEYFSETQRNKGNFPGRFSGRQFSNSRSEMNVSTLELGDSALYLCASSVGQGGLYEQYFGPGTRLTVT.

There are a few counts of this clonotype. The chain has TRBV6-5 and TRBJ2-3; a possible D gene is TRBD2 (6 bases). V lost 6 bases and J 2 bases, leaving 21 bases between the germline ends. The CDR3 runs to 17 residues. Germline V CDR1 and CDR2: MNHEY, SVGAGI. The CDR3 spells CASRPQAQGLITDTQYF. The CDR3 DNA follows: TGTGCCAGCAGGCCACAAGCCCAGGGACTGATCACAGATACGCAGTATTTT.

A few counts support this clonotype. The CDR3 spells CASTKGSQRPSYGYTF. CDR3 coding DNA: TGTGCCAGCACTAAAGGTAGCCAGAGACCCTCCTATGGCTACACCTTC. This chain links TRBV6-1 with TRBJ1-2; D not certain. The germline CDR1 and CDR2 sequences are MNHNS and SASEGT. Trimming pared 7 bases from V and 4 bases from J, leaving 22 bases between. This CDR3 is 16 amino acids long.

In this sample, this clonotype turned up a few times. The chain uses TRBV5-1 and TRBJ1-1; no definite D call. The CDR3 is 14 amino acids. Germline values: CDR1 SGHRS, CDR2 YFSETQ. V lost 7 bases and J 5 bases, leaving 18 bases between the germline ends. This CDR3 is CASSSRAAGTEAFF. The CDR3 nucleotides are TGCGCCAGCTCATCGAGGGCGGCGGGGACTGAAGCTTTCTTT.

This clonotype has a count of ten or more. CDR3 amino acids: CASSLMGDASSGANVLTF. For the CDR3, the DNA is TGTGCCAGCAGCTTAATGGGGGACGCCTCCTCTGGGGCCAACGTCCTGACTTTC. This sequence joins TRBV7-2 and TRBJ2-6; possibly TRBD1 or TRBD2 for D (5 bases each). Germline V gene sequence: CDR1 SGHTA, CDR2 FQGNSA. V lost 2 bases and J 0 bases, leaving 14 bases between the germline ends. This CDR3 contains 18 residues.

This clonotype was picked up a small number of times. V and J are TRBV27 and TRBJ2-7, with TRBD2 matching 9 bases. Germline-derived CDR1 and CDR2 are MNHEY and SMNVEV (reference sequence). The CDR3 contains 14 residues. V lost 2 bases and J lost 4; bases outside the gene matches: 3. The CDR3 DNA sequence: TGTGCCAGCAGTTTACTAGCGGGACAATACGAGCAGTACTTC. It specifies CASSLLAGQYEQYF.

The chain combines TRBV7-9 with TRBJ1-5, with no clear D. In germline, CDR1 is SEHNR, CDR2 FQNEAQ (reference sequence). The CDR3 consists of 12 residues. V lost 4 bases and J lost 7, with 8 bases in between. In DNA form, the CDR3 reads TGTGCCAGCAGCTCGGGAGCCCAGCCCCAGCATTTT. Its protein product is CASSSGAQPQHF. The full variable domain, completed using reference TRBV7-9 and TRBJ1-5, is DTGVSQNPRHKITKRGQNVTFRCDPISEHNRLYWYRQTLGQGPEFLTYFQNEAQLEKSRLLSDRFSAERPKGSFSTLEIQRTEQGDSAMYLCASSSGAQPQHFGDGTRLSIL.

CDR3 sequence (DNA): TGTGCCAGCAGTGACTCCCTGGGACAGGAGCAGTACTTC. It yields the protein CASSDSLGQEQYF. The J gene is TRBJ2-7, the V gene TRBV6-4; 7 bases are shared with TRBD1. The CDR3 totals 13 residues. V lost 0 bases, J lost 7 bases, and 3 bases stayed unmatched. The germline CDR1 and CDR2 sequences are MRHNA and SNTAGT.

The rearrangement links TRBV29-1 to TRBJ2-7; no definite D call. CDR3 length: 12 residues. Germline-derived CDR1 and CDR2 are SQVTM and ANQGSEA. V gave up 4 bases and J gave up 3 bases, with 10 bases separating them. As DNA, the CDR3 is TGCAGCGTTGCCTTCAGGAACTACGAGCAGTACTTC. The encoded protein is CSVAFRNYEQYF.

The J gene is TRBJ2-7, the V gene TRBV27; TRBD1 is a possible D gene (6 bases). This CDR3 contains 13 residues. Deletions cut 4 bases from V and 7 bases from J, with 14 bases between. In germline, CDR1 is MNHEY, CDR2 SMNVEV (reference sequence). The CDR3 sequence is CASSSLGAREQYF. CDR3 DNA sequence: TGTGCCAGCAGTTCATTGGGGGCGCGGGAGCAGTACTTC.

This clonotype was seen a few times. This CDR3 reads CASSLEMGLDDNEQFF. As DNA, the CDR3 is TGTGCCAGCAGCTTAGAGATGGGACTGGACGACAATGAGCAGTTCTTC. V usage is TRBV7-9 and J usage is TRBJ2-1, with D perhaps matching TRBD2 (6 bases). The germline V gene has CDR1 SEHNR and CDR2 FQNEAQ (reference sequence). This CDR3 is 16 amino acids long. V lost 1 base and J 5 bases, leaving 15 bases between the germline ends.

V gene TRBV7-2 combines with J gene TRBJ2-7, with 9 bases matching TRBD2. Germline V CDR1 and CDR2: SGHTA, FQGNSA. V trimming: 6 bases; J trimming: 3 bases; junction bases outside the gene matches: 6. CDR3 length: 14 residues. CDR3 coding DNA: TGTGCCAGCAGTCCTCGACTAGCGGACTACGAGCAGTACTTC. This encodes CASSPRLADYEQYF.

The chain recombines TRBV7-2 with TRBJ1-5; D is undetermined. Germline V gives CDR1 SGHTA, CDR2 FQGNSA. CDR3 size: 15 residues. V was clipped by 5 bases and J by 0 bases, with 11 bases between them. Here the CDR3 DNA reads TGTGCCAGCAGCCAGGCAGGTTATAGCAATCAGCCCCAGCATTTT. As protein: CASSQAGYSNQPQHF.